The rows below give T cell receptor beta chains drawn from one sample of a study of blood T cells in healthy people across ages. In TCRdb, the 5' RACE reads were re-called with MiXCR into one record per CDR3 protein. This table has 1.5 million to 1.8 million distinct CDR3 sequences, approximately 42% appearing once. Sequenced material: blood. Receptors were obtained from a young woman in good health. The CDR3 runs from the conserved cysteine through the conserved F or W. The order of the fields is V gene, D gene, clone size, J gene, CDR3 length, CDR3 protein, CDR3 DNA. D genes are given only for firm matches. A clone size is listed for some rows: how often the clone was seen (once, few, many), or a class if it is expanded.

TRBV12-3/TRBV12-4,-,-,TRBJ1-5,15,CTSSLNRVSNQPQHF,TGTACCAGCAGCCTAAACAGGGTTAGCAATCAGCCCCAGCATTTT
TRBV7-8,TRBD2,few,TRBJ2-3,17,CASSFPASSGITDTQYF,TGTGCCAGCAGCTTCCCAGCCTCTAGCGGTATCACAGATACGCAGTATTTT
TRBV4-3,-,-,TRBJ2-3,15,CASSPRDLSTDTQYF,TGCGCCAGCAGCCCTCGGGACTTAAGCACAGATACGCAGTATTTT
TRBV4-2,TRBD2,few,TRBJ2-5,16,CASSPQETSGQETQYF,TGTGCCAGCAGCCCCCAGGAGACTAGCGGCCAAGAGACCCAGTACTTC
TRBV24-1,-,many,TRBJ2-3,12,CATSASTDTQYF,TGTGCCACCAGTGCATCTACAGATACGCAGTATTTT
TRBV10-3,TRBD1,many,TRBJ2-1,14,CAISEGWTGGEQFF,TGTGCCATCAGTGAGGGATGGACAGGTGGTGAGCAGTTCTTC
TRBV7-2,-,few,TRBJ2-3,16,CASSLAVPLRTDTQYF,TGTGCCAGCAGCTTAGCGGTACCACTTCGCACAGATACGCAGTATTTT
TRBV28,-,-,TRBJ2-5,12,CAIAGVPETQYF,TGTGCCATTGCAGGGGTGCCAGAGACCCAGTACTTC
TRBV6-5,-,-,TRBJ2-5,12,CASSYGLETQYF,TGTGCCAGCAGTTATGGTTTAGAGACCCAGTACTTC
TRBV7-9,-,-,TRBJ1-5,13,CASSFGSFQPQHF,TGTGCCAGCAGCTTCGGCAGCTTTCAGCCCCAGCATTTT
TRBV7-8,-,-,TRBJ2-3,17,CASSLRALGASTDTQYF,TGTGCCAGCAGCCTAAGGGCCCTAGGGGCCAGCACAGATACGCAGTATTTT
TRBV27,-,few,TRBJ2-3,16,CASSPPSARYTDTQYF,TGTGCCAGCAGTCCCCCCAGTGCCCGGTACACAGATACGCAGTATTTT
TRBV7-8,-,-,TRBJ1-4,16,CAGSRGSRGSNEKLFF,TGTGCCGGCAGCAGGGGTTCCCGGGGATCTAATGAAAAACTGTTTTTT
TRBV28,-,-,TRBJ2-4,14,CASSWRGPANIQYF,TGTGCCAGCAGTTGGAGGGGTCCAGCAAACATTCAGTACTTC
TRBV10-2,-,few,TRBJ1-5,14,CASGNWLGNQPQHF,TGCGCCAGCGGAAACTGGCTCGGCAATCAGCCCCAGCATTTT
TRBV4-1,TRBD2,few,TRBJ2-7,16,CASSQIPPSGGGEQYF,TGCGCCAGCAGCCAGATCCCCCCTAGCGGGGGGGGCGAGCAGTACTTC
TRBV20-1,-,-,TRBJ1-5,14,CSASTSQENQPQHF,TGCAGTGCTAGTACTTCGCAGGAGAATCAGCCCCAGCATTTT
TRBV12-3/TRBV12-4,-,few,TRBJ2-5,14,CASSLSARKETQYF,TGTGCCAGCAGTTTAAGTGCCCGCAAAGAGACCCAGTACTTC
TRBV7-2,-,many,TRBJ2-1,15,CASSAIRGNYNEQFF,TGTGCCAGCAGCGCCATCCGGGGAAACTACAATGAGCAGTTCTTC
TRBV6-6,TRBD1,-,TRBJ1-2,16,CASSHGFGQGDYGYTF,TGTGCCAGCAGCCACGGATTTGGACAGGGGGACTATGGCTACACCTTC
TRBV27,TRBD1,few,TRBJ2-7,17,CASSHGSPGQGHYEQYF,TGTGCCAGCAGTCACGGATCCCCTGGACAGGGACACTACGAGCAGTACTTC
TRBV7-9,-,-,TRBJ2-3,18,CASSQGGVGDYSTDTQYF,TGTGCCAGCAGCCAAGGGGGTGTAGGGGACTACTCAACAGATACGCAGTATTTT
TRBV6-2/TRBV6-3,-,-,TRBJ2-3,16,CASSPRVTYNTDTQYF,TGTGCCAGCAGCCCCAGGGTCACCTACAACACAGATACGCAGTATTTT
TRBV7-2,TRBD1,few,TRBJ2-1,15,CASSLVRTGYNEQFF,TGTGCCAGCAGCTTAGTTCGGACAGGGTACAATGAGCAGTTCTTC
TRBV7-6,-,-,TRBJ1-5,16,CASSLAVGGSNQPQHF,TGTGCCAGCAGCCTCGCGGTAGGGGGTAGCAATCAGCCCCAGCATTTT
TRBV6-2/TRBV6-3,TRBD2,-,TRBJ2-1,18,CASRLGHSSGGPLDEQFF,TGTGCCAGCAGGCTTGGTCATAGTAGCGGGGGGCCTCTGGATGAGCAGTTCTTC
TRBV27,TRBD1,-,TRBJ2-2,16,CASSFGTGASTGELFF,TGTGCCAGCAGTTTCGGGACAGGGGCGTCCACCGGGGAGCTGTTTTTT
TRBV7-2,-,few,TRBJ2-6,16,CASSLGHLSGANVLTF,TGTGCCAGCAGCCTCGGCCACCTTTCTGGGGCCAACGTCCTGACTTTC
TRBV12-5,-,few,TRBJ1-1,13,CASGLTANTEAFF,TGTGCTAGTGGTTTGACAGCGAACACTGAAGCTTTCTTT
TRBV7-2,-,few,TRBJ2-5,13,CASSFYGAETQYF,TGTGCCAGCAGCTTTTATGGCGCAGAGACCCAGTACTTC
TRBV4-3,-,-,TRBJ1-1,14,CASSQGSGAAEAFF,TGCGCCAGCAGCCAGGGGTCCGGGGCCGCTGAAGCTTTCTTT
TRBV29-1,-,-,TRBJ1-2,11,CSVDRNNGYTF,TGCAGCGTTGACAGAAACAATGGCTACACCTTC
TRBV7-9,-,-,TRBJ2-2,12,CASSLVNGELFF,TGTGCCAGCAGCTTGGTTAACGGGGAGCTGTTTTTT
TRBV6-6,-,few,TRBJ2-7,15,CASSYERVGSYEQYF,TGTGCCAGCAGTTACGAGAGGGTTGGCTCCTACGAGCAGTACTTC
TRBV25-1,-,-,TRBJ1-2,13,CASSDGRYYGYTF,TGTGCCAGCAGTGACGGGCGGTACTATGGCTACACCTTC
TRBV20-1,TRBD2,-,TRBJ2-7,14,CSAEMTSDSYEQYF,TGCAGTGCAGAAATGACTAGCGACTCCTACGAGCAGTACTTC
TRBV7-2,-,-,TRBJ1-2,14,CASSPSWGERGYTF,TGTGCCAGCAGCCCTAGCTGGGGAGAACGAGGCTACACCTTC
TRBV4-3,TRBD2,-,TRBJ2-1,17,CASSQDLAGVTYNEQFF,TGCGCCAGCAGCCAAGATCTAGCGGGAGTCACCTACAATGAGCAGTTCTTC
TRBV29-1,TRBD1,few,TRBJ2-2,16,CSVEGQGASNTGELFF,TGCAGCGTTGAAGGACAGGGGGCTTCAAACACCGGGGAGCTGTTTTTT
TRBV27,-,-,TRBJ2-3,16,CASSLYPGLGTDTQYF,TGTGCCAGCAGTTTATATCCGGGTTTGGGCACAGATACGCAGTATTTT
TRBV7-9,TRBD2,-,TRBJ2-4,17,CASGLLAGDSAKNIQYF,TGTGCCAGCGGCTTACTAGCGGGAGACTCGGCCAAAAACATTCAGTACTTC
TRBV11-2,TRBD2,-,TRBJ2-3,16,CASSRPGYPGGDTQYF,TGTGCCAGCAGCCGCCCCGGATACCCGGGGGGAGATACGCAGTATTTT
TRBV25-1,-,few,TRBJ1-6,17,CASSDQGLVGYNSPLHF,TGTGCCAGCAGTGACCAGGGATTAGTGGGCTATAATTCACCCCTCCACTTT
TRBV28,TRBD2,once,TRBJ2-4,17,CASSSTPRLAGMSQQYF,TGTGCCAGCAGTTCAACACCAAGACTAGCGGGAATGTCTCAGCAGTACTTC